This TCR beta chain was captured by sequencing in a study of shared clonotypes between healthy human individuals. Study overall: Each donor's CD8 memory used one plate, CD8 naive two, each CD4 subset three.

TCRdb's table, derived via immunoSEQ multiplex PCR, lists solely in-frame clones and lacks some. This sample has about 380,000 clones, with 90% to 98% found just once. The V gene end was trimmed by 2 bases and the J gene end by 1 base; junction bases not matched to a gene: 6. Germline V CDR1 and CDR2: SGDLS, YYNGEE. The CDR3 sequence is 15 residues long. Participating donors were healthy, HIV-negative adults free of recent acute infections or vaccinations. This clone was seen a single time. This receptor was identified in a man aged 25-40 years in good health. The V gene is TRBV9, the J gene TRBJ2-7; TRBD1 agrees at 7 bases. The material sequenced was memory CD8+ T cells sorted from blood. As for subset: CD45RO+ cells pooled with CCR7-negative TemRA cells. The DNA for the CDR3 is TGTGCCAGCAGCGTGACCGGGACAGCTTCCTACGAGCAGTACTTC. This encodes CASSVTGTASYEQYF.